These 18 T cell receptor beta chains originate from one sample sequenced in a study of cytomegalovirus exposure and HLA in healthy donors. Researchers ran the PCR with 60 Vbeta and 13 Jbeta primers. The method was immunoSEQ multiplex PCR; TCRdb's version includes in-frame clones alone and lacks a portion of them. Recorded for this sample: some 110,000 clones. The sequencing input was PBMCs. These receptors all stem from a man aged 25 to 45 in good health and CMV-seronegative.

The gene calls are TRBV7-2 and TRBJ2-7, with D tentatively TRBD2 (6 bases). The CDR3 covers 13 residues. Between the trimmed V and J ends, which lost 4 bases and 1 base, there was a span of 8 bases. CDR1 is SGHTA, CDR2 FQGNSA, per germline. Here the CDR3 reads CASSWGESYEQYF. The CDR3 nucleotides read TGTGCCAGCAGCTGGGGGGAATCCTACGAGCAGTACTTC.

This rearrangement joins TRBV2 to TRBJ2-5, with D possibly being TRBD1 (7 bases). The J call may be mistaken, given a closer DNA end match to TRBJ2-7. CDR3 length: 13 amino acids. The germline V gene has CDR1 SNHLY and CDR2 FYNNEI. The CDR3 DNA reads TGTGCCAGCAGTGGGGCAGGGGGGTACGAGCAGTACTTC. This translates into CASSGAGGYEQYF.

This sequence joins TRBV5-1 and TRBJ2-2; D is uncertain. Germline values: CDR1 SGHRS, CDR2 YFSETQ. The CDR3 covers 15 residues. Trimming cost V 2 bases and J 0 bases, with 8 bases left between them. CDR3 region: CASSFGPTNTGELFF. As DNA, the CDR3 is TGCGCCAGCAGCTTCGGTCCTACGAACACCGGGGAGCTGTTTTTT.

This chain joins TRBV6-4 and TRBJ2-2; a possible D gene is TRBD2 (6 bases). There are 15 residues in the CDR3. The V end lost 0 bases, the J end lost 3 bases, and 8 bases lay between the germline ends. Per the germline V gene, CDR1 is MRHNA and CDR2 is SNTAGT. The CDR3 DNA is TGTGCCAGCAGTGACTCTTGGGGGGACACCGGGGAGCTGTTTTTT. Its protein is CASSDSWGDTGELFF.

The gene calls are TRBV6-1 and TRBJ1-3; tentatively, D is TRBD1 (6 bases). The V gene's germline CDR1 is MNHNS and CDR2 SASEGT. CDR3 length: 15 residues. V lost 6 bases, J lost 12 bases, and 24 bases lay in between. CDR3 protein: CASRRTALLRNHIYF. The CDR3 nucleotides are TGTGCCAGCAGGAGGACAGCGCTCCTCCGGAACCACATATATTTT.

The rearrangement links TRBV30 to TRBJ2-6; no definite D call. This CDR3 contains 14 residues. V shed 2 bases and J shed 0 bases, with 5 bases lying between them. CDR1 and CDR2 from the germline V gene are GTSNPN and SVGIG (reference sequence). The CDR3 DNA sequence: TGTGCCTGGAGTCGCGTCTCTGGGGCCAACGTCCTGACTTTC. This sequence encodes CAWSRVSGANVLTF. The variable domain in full, completed from reference TRBV30 and TRBJ2-6, reads SQTIHQWPATLVQPVGSPLSLECTVEGTSNPNLYWYRQAAGRGLQLLFYSVGIGQISSEVPQNLSASRPQDRQFILSSKKLLLSDSGFYLCAWSRVSGANVLTFGAGSRLTVL.

The CDR3 sequence is CASSSSPSGGAWDTQYF. As DNA, the CDR3 is TGTGCCAGCAGCTCTAGTCCCTCCGGGGGGGCTTGGGATACGCAGTATTTT. The chain links TRBV13 to TRBJ2-3; the match to TRBD2 covers 8 bases. This CDR3 spans 17 amino acids. V dropped 4 bases and J dropped 6; count of bases not matched to a gene: 15. Looked up from germline, CDR1 is PRHDT and CDR2 is FYEKMQ (reference sequence).

This sequence joins TRBV10-3 and TRBJ2-6; the D gene is possibly TRBD1 (5 bases). Germline CDR1 reads ENHRY; CDR2 reads SYGVKD. The V end was cut by 6 bases, the J end by 2 bases, with 8 bases between. The CDR3 covers 14 residues. The chain's CDR3 is CAIRADTGANVLTF. Written as DNA, the CDR3 is TGTGCCATCAGGGCGGACACTGGGGCCAACGTCCTGACTTTC.

The chain has TRBV27 and TRBJ2-3, with D possibly matching TRBD2 (6 bases). Trimming left V 0 bases short and J 3 bases short, with 10 bases between. Per germline, CDR1 MNHEY and CDR2 SMNVEV (reference sequence). The CDR3 loop spans 15 amino acids. The CDR3 DNA reads as TGTGCCAGCAGTTTATCGTCCCGGGGGACAGATACGCAGTATTTT. As protein: CASSLSSRGTDTQYF.

The chain has TRBV29-1 and TRBJ2-1; 9 bases match TRBD2. After removal of 8 bases from V and 2 bases from J, the junction contained 7 bases not matched to a gene. The CDR3 consists of 14 residues. CDR1 is SQVTM, CDR2 ANQGSEA, per germline. This chain's CDR3 is CSSTTSGTYNEQFF. The CDR3 DNA sequence: TGCAGCTCGACGACTAGCGGAACCTACAATGAGCAGTTCTTC.

J is TRBJ2-2 and V is TRBV20-1, with D tentatively TRBD1 (5 bases). Trimming took off 6 bases at V and 7 bases at J, with 9 bases between the two ends. The CDR3 is made up of 11 amino acids. CDR1 is DFQATT and CDR2 is SNEGSKA in the germline V gene (reference sequence). The CDR3 loop is CSAQGSGELFF. The CDR3 DNA sequence: TGCAGTGCCCAGGGAAGCGGGGAGCTGTTTTTT.

The chain uses TRBV5-1 and TRBJ2-1, with 10 bases fitting TRBD2. The CDR3 runs to 16 residues. Germline CDR1 reads SGHRS; CDR2 reads YFSETQ. V lost 0 bases to trimming and J lost 6 bases; unmatched junction nucleotides: 6. For the CDR3, the DNA is TGCGCCAGCAGCTTGGCCAAGGGACTAGCGAGCAATGAGCAGTTCTTC. This translates into CASSLAKGLASNEQFF. The whole variable domain, filled in from reference TRBV5-1 and TRBJ2-1, reads KAGVTQTPRYLIKTRGQQVTLSCSPISGHRSVSWYQQTPGQGLQFLFEYFSETQRNKGNFPGRFSGRQFSNSRSEMNVSTLELGDSALYLCASSLAKGLASNEQFFGPGTRLTVL.

This chain uses TRBV2 with TRBJ1-5; TRBD1 aligns across 10 bases. J was trimmed by 4 bases and V by 11 bases; bases with no gene match: 14. The CDR3 has 16 amino acids. In germline, CDR1 is SNHLY, CDR2 FYNNEI. The CDR3 bases are TGTGCCGTATCGACCGGGACAGGGGTCGGGAATCAGCCCCAGCATTTT. This encodes CAVSTGTGVGNQPQHF.

The chain carries TRBV9 and TRBJ2-3; 16 positions match TRBD2. V gave up 7 bases and J gave up 2 bases; unmatched junction bases: 10. The V gene's germline CDR1 is SGDLS and CDR2 YYNGEE. This CDR3 has 18 residues. The CDR3, as DNA: TGTGCCAGCTCCTGGGGACTAGCGGGGGGGACCTTCACAGATACGCAGTATTTT. Protein product: CASSWGLAGGTFTDTQYF.

CDR3 in amino acids: CASSLSNRNSPLHF. For the CDR3, the DNA is TGTGCCAGCAGCTTATCGAACAGAAATTCACCCCTCCACTTT. The chain links TRBV7-2 to TRBJ1-6; D is undetermined. V lost 2 bases and J lost 7, with 9 bases in between. CDR1 SGHTA and CDR2 FQGNSA come from the germline V gene. The CDR3 totals 14 residues.

The chain employs TRBV7-9 and TRBJ2-3; 7 bases agree with TRBD1. The CDR3 spans 16 residues. The germline V gene encodes CDR1 SEHNR and CDR2 FQNEAQ (reference sequence). The junction had 5 bases not matched to a gene; V was cut back by 0 bases and J by 2 bases. The CDR3 region is CASSLARGTDTDTQYF. CDR3 coding DNA: TGTGCCAGCAGCTTAGCGAGGGGGACAGACACAGATACGCAGTATTTT. Complete variable domain (other parts from reference TRBV7-9 and TRBJ2-3): DTGVSQNPRHKITKRGQNVTFRCDPISEHNRLYWYRQTLGQGPEFLTYFQNEAQLEKSRLLSDRFSAERPKGSFSTLEIQRTEQGDSAMYLCASSLARGTDTDTQYFGPGTRLTVL.

This chain joins TRBV28 and TRBJ2-1; TRBD2 matches 9 bases. CDR1 is MDHEN, CDR2 SYDVKM, per germline. This CDR3 has 15 amino acids. V lost 6 bases to trimming and J lost 4 bases; unmatched junction nucleotides: 7. This CDR3 reads CASSPGGGGYNEQFF. The CDR3 DNA is TGTGCCAGCAGCCCGGGCGGGGGGGGATACAATGAGCAGTTCTTC.

J is TRBJ2-2 and V is TRBV28; possibly TRBD1 for D (5 bases). V was shortened by 10 bases and J by 5 bases, with 14 bases between the two germline ends. Germline assignment: CDR1 MDHEN and CDR2 SYDVKM. This CDR3 contains 13 residues. In nucleotides, the CDR3 is TGTGCCATCCAGAGGCAGGGAACCGGGGAGCTGTTTTTT. This codes for CAIQRQGTGELFF.